Each of the 7 T cell receptor beta chains below was sequenced from the same sample in a study of beta chain features in type 1 diabetes. Study-level results: For Type 1 diabetes patients, all four CD4+ subsets carried TCRB CDR3s that were moderately but significantly shorter.

Every isolated RNA sample was fully reverse transcribed, so sequencing captured expressed TCRB transcripts. Libraries were prepared by immunoSEQ multiplex PCR; TCRdb keeps only in-frame clonotypes and omits some of them. The table has some 25,000 clones, approximately 51% seen once. The antigens these receptors bind are not known. Sequencing input: Tregs from blood. These receptors were taken from a woman younger than 35 with type 1 diabetes.

The table lists this clone with a few counts. The chain carries TRBV14 and TRBJ2-3; D gene uncertain. The CDR3 is made up of 11 amino acids. V was cut by 4 bases and J by 6 bases, with 5 bases left in between. CDR1 is SGHDN, CDR2 FVKESK, per germline. For the CDR3, the DNA is TGTGCCAGCAGCCCCCGGGATACGCAGTATTTT. Translation: CASSPRDTQYF.

The V and J genes are TRBV30 and TRBJ1-2; no clear D gene. The CDR3 covers 12 residues. The V end was cut by 4 bases, the J end by 2 bases, with 8 bases between. Germline V gene sequence: CDR1 GTSNPN, CDR2 SVGIG (reference sequence). Here the CDR3 reads CAWNILNYGYTF. The CDR3, as DNA: TGTGCCTGGAACATCTTAAACTATGGCTACACCTTC.

This clone was seen a few times. The V gene is TRBV7-3, the J gene TRBJ2-2; D is perhaps TRBD1 (6 bases). CDR1 is SGHTA, CDR2 FQGTGA, per germline. There are 15 residues in the CDR3. V dropped 1 base and J dropped 3 bases, with 9 bases sitting between them. This chain's CDR3 is CASSLMAGDTGELFF. The CDR3 nucleotides read TGTGCCAGCAGCTTAATGGCAGGGGACACCGGGGAGCTGTTTTTT.

CDR3 amino acids: CASSSTSGSRGEQFF. CDR3 bases: TGCGCCAGCAGCTCGACTAGCGGGAGTCGGGGTGAGCAGTTCTTC. The chain couples TRBV5-1 to TRBJ2-1, with 12 bases identical to TRBD2. In germline, CDR1 is SGHRS, CDR2 YFSETQ. The CDR3 runs to 15 residues. With V trimmed by 3 bases and J by 9 bases, 7 bases remained unmatched.

This clone has a handful of counts. This chain connects TRBV7-9 to TRBJ2-5; 12 bases match TRBD2. The length of the CDR3 is 14 residues. The germline V gene has CDR1 SEHNR and CDR2 FQNEAQ (reference sequence). V trimming: 4 bases; J trimming: 4 bases; junction bases outside the gene matches: 1. The CDR3 is CASSSGLAGETQYF. The CDR3 DNA follows: TGTGCCAGCAGCTCGGGACTAGCGGGAGAGACCCAGTACTTC. Supplemented by reference TRBV7-9 and TRBJ2-5, the full variable domain reads DTGVSQNPRHKITKRGQNVTFRCDPISEHNRLYWYRQTLGQGPEFLTYFQNEAQLEKSRLLSDRFSAERPKGSFSTLEIQRTEQGDSAMYLCASSSGLAGETQYFGPGTRLLVL.

The V call is TRBV11-3, the J call TRBJ2-5; D might be TRBD1 (5 bases). Trimming shortened V by 6 bases and J by 5 bases, and 13 bases separated the two germline ends. The CDR3 is made up of 13 amino acids. Germline V gives CDR1 SGHNT, CDR2 YENEEA. The chain's CDR3 is CASRRSGRETQYF. CDR3 nucleotides: TGTGCCAGCAGGAGGTCAGGGCGGGAGACCCAGTACTTC.

The CDR3 DNA reads TGTGCCAGCAGCGTAGGAGTCGGGTGGGATACGCAGTATTTT. It specifies CASSVGVGWDTQYF. The chain uses TRBV9 and TRBJ2-3; D gene ambiguous. Between the trimmed V and J ends, which lost 0 bases and 6 bases, there was a span of 11 bases. The CDR3 extends over 14 amino acids. Per the germline V gene, CDR1 is SGDLS and CDR2 is YYNGEE.